This T cell receptor (beta chain) was identified during a study of cytomegalovirus exposure and HLA in healthy donors. The study's findings and limits: Analysis performed later found 16,000 or so TCR beta sequences associated with HLA alleles at 0.05 false discovery rate. Reportedly, a later analysis found an Asian-associated ancestry cluster had fewer N-insertions than the approximately 700-donor mean. It is likely that the observed cluster of highly shared sequence variants was a sequencing artifact.

Points on this clone: Its cognate antigen is unknown.

Trimming removed 3 bases at V and 3 bases at J, with 12 bases between. The CDR3 runs 14 residues. From germline, CDR1 is SGDLS and CDR2 YYNGEE. Primers: 60 Vbeta forward and 13 Jbeta reverse. As handled by the study authors: Around 9.9 million shared chains were among the roughly 78 million unique TCR beta chains that a later analysis counted. Generated by immunoSEQ multiplex PCR, the TCRdb table keeps only in-frame clones and is missing some. V and J calls and clone size follow that table, whereas D and trimming were derived from the DNA. The table records 150,000 to 200,000 clones, around 81% of them present only once.

The sample comprised PBMCs. This sequence joins TRBV9 and TRBJ2-5; D gene uncertain. This clonotype originated in a man aged 35-49 years in good health and CMV-seronegative. CDR3 sequence reads: CASSATNSEETQYF. CDR3 coding DNA: TGTGCCAGCAGCGCGACAAACAGTGAAGAGACCCAGTACTTC.